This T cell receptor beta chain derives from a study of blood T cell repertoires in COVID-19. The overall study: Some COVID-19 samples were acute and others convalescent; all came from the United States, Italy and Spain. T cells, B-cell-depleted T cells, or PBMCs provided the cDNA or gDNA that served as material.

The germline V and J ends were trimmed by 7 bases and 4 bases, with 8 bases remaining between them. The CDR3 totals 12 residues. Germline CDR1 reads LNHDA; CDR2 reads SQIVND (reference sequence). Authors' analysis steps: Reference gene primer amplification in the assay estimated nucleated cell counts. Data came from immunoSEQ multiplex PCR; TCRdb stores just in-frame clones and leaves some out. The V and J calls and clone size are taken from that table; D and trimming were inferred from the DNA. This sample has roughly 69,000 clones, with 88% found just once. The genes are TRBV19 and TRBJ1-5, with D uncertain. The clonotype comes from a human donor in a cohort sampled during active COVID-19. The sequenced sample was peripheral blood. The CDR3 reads CASNGGNQPQHF. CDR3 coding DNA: TGTGCCAGTAATGGCGGAAATCAGCCCCAGCATTTT.